The sequence of this T cell receptor (beta chain) was determined in a study of monozygotic twins with inflammatory bowel disease. Findings and limits, study-wide: Between concordant and discordant twins, repertoire similarity failed to differ, a result that limited power may explain. With inverse Simpson as the measure, TCRbeta diversity was lower in IBD patients than in healthy co-twins.

The germline V gene encodes CDR1 SGHVS and CDR2 FQNEAQ. The CDR3 is made up of 19 amino acids. Worth noting for this clonotype: What it binds is not known.

Two rounds of nested PCR, of 16 and 9 cycles, were run on TCRalpha and TCRbeta cDNA. Each CDR3 protein gets one entry in TCRdb, which reprocessed the 5' RACE reads and gives no DNA. This table lists approximately 380,000 distinct CDR3 sequences. The TCR comes from a human donor with ulcerative colitis or Crohn's disease, or a healthy co-twin of an affected twin (not recorded which). The sequenced material came from blood. The chain joins TRBV7-8 to TRBJ1-1; TCRdb reports TRBD1, a call that lacks DNA to check it against. The CDR3 loop is CASSFHLRGRRTSDTEAFF.